This is a list of T cell receptor beta chains from one sample in a study of blood T cell repertoires in COVID-19. Measured with immunoSEQ multiplex PCR; TCRdb has only the in-frame clones, and not every one. The repertoire includes some 330,000 clones, around 84% of them detected once, and about 4.2% sits in the top ten. Specimen: PBMCs or T cells enriched from blood (not recorded which). The receptors originated from a man aged 30-40 years who had recovered from COVID-19. Both conserved end residues are part of each CDR3. D genes are given only for firm matches. Size values are once, few and many counts, or a class for expanded clones, and some rows have none.

D gene: TRBD1; J gene: TRBJ2-7; V gene: TRBV30; clone size: -; CDR3 length: 14; CDR3 DNA: TGTGCCTGGAAAGGACAGGGGGCGGGTAAAGAGCAGTACTTC; CDR3 protein: CAWKGQGAGKEQYF
D gene: -; J gene: TRBJ1-2; V gene: TRBV10-3; clone size: -; CDR3 length: 12; CDR3 DNA: TGTGCCAGTCGTCTAAATAACTATGGCTACACCTTC; CDR3 protein: CASRLNNYGYTF
D gene: TRBD2; J gene: TRBJ2-5; V gene: TRBV7-9; clone size: -; CDR3 length: 13; CDR3 DNA: TGTGCCAGCAGCTTAGCGCCGGGGGGGGCCCAGTACTTC; CDR3 protein: CASSLAPGGAQYF
D gene: TRBD1; J gene: TRBJ1-4; V gene: TRBV7-2; clone size: -; CDR3 length: 15; CDR3 DNA: TGTGCCAGCAGCTTAGAGGGACAGGGATATGAAAAACTGTTTTTT; CDR3 protein: CASSLEGQGYEKLFF
D gene: TRBD2; J gene: TRBJ2-7; V gene: TRBV6-1; clone size: -; CDR3 length: 15; CDR3 DNA: TGTGCCAGCAGTTGGGCGGGAGGGCAAGTTTACGAGCAGTACTTC; CDR3 protein: CASSWAGGQVYEQYF
D gene: TRBD1; J gene: TRBJ1-5; V gene: TRBV5-6; clone size: few; CDR3 length: 15; CDR3 DNA: TGTGCCAGCAGCTGGGGACAGGGAAACAATCAGCCCCAGCATTTT; CDR3 protein: CASSWGQGNNQPQHF
D gene: TRBD2; J gene: TRBJ2-4; V gene: TRBV19; clone size: once; CDR3 length: 15; CDR3 DNA: TGTGCCAGTAGTAACTTAGCGGGAGGCAAAAACATTCAGTACTTC; CDR3 protein: CASSNLAGGKNIQYF
D gene: -; J gene: TRBJ2-7; V gene: TRBV19; clone size: -; CDR3 length: 14; CDR3 DNA: TGTGCCAGTAGTATTGGTCAGGGTACCTACGAGCAGTACTTC; CDR3 protein: CASSIGQGTYEQYF
D gene: -; J gene: TRBJ2-5; V gene: TRBV15; clone size: few; CDR3 length: 15; CDR3 DNA: TGTGCCACCAGCAGAGATCGAGTAAGCCAAGAGACCCAGTACTTC; CDR3 protein: CATSRDRVSQETQYF
D gene: -; J gene: TRBJ1-2; V gene: TRBV14; clone size: few; CDR3 length: 16; CDR3 DNA: TGTGCCAGCAGCCACGATACAGGGTCAATAAGCGGTGGCTACACCTTC; CDR3 protein: CASSHDTGSISGGYTF
D gene: TRBD2; J gene: TRBJ2-5; V gene: TRBV30; clone size: -; CDR3 length: 14; CDR3 DNA: TGTGCCTGGGGGACTAGCGGGAGGAAAGAGACCCAGTACTTC; CDR3 protein: CAWGTSGRKETQYF
D gene: TRBD1; J gene: TRBJ2-4; V gene: TRBV2; clone size: -; CDR3 length: 15; CDR3 DNA: TGTGCCAGCAGTGAACCGGGACAGCAAGAAAACATTCAGTACTTC; CDR3 protein: CASSEPGQQENIQYF
D gene: -; J gene: TRBJ2-7; V gene: TRBV5-1; clone size: -; CDR3 length: 15; CDR3 DNA: TGCGCCAGTTCGCAGGGGCCAGCCGGGTCCTACGAGCAGTACTTC; CDR3 protein: CASSQGPAGSYEQYF
D gene: TRBD1; J gene: TRBJ2-7; V gene: TRBV7-2; clone size: -; CDR3 length: 14; CDR3 DNA: TGTGCCAGCAGCCCGGACAGGGGGCTAGGGAAGCAGTACTTC; CDR3 protein: CASSPDRGLGKQYF
D gene: -; J gene: TRBJ2-1; V gene: TRBV14; clone size: -; CDR3 length: 13; CDR3 DNA: TGTGCCAGCAGCCTGACAGGCTTCAATGAGCAGTTCTTC; CDR3 protein: CASSLTGFNEQFF
D gene: TRBD2; J gene: TRBJ2-1; V gene: TRBV3-1/TRBV3-2; clone size: -; CDR3 length: 16; CDR3 DNA: TGTGCCAGCAGCCAAGGGACTAGCGAGACACTTAGTGAGCAGTTCTTC; CDR3 protein: CASSQGTSETLSEQFF